The clone carrying this T cell receptor (beta chain) occurred a few times. CDR3 size: 17 residues. V trimming: 1 base; J trimming: 1 base; junction bases outside the gene matches: 6. Per germline, CDR1 MNHEY and CDR2 SMNVEV (reference sequence). TCRdb re-derived calls from the 5' RACE reads in MiXCR, one entry per CDR3 protein. Among some 96,000 distinct CDR3 sequences, approximately 9% were seen once, and the ten largest hold about 15%. The data are from a study of T cells after yellow fever vaccination. This clonotype was sampled from a man younger than 30 who received the YFV17D yellow fever vaccine. V gene TRBV27 combines with J gene TRBJ1-1; 10 bases match TRBD1. The sequencing here drew on CD8+ T cells not binding an NS4B(214-222) dextramer, sorted from PBMCs, taken about 2 weeks after the first yellow fever vaccination. The CDR3 sequence: CASSLLGQGDGNTEAFF. The CDR3 DNA reads as TGTGCCAGCAGTTTATTAGGACAGGGGGATGGGAACACTGAAGCTTTCTTT.